One TCR beta chain is described in this entry. This entry is derived from a study of Ad26.COV2.S vaccination and SARS-CoV-2 variants. Across the study: Doses of Ad26.COV2.S were injected into muscle once or twice, 56 days apart.

Generated by immunoSEQ multiplex PCR, the TCRdb table keeps only in-frame clones and is missing some. This repertoire shows about 480,000 clones, around 88% found once; its top ten account for over 10%. Trimming left V 10 bases short and J 5 bases short, with 18 bases between. The CDR3 has 14 residues. Germline-derived CDR1 and CDR2 are MNHEY and SVGAGI. Treatment indicated: around 19 received Ad26.COV2.S at low or high dose, single or two shots; 5 received placebo; per-sample allocation not given. Samples came from day 63 after the first vaccine or placebo injection. Here the sequenced sample was peripheral blood, taken in a trial of Ad26.COV2.S vaccine versus placebo. V and J are TRBV6-5 and TRBJ2-1, with D possibly matching TRBD2 (8 bases). The receptor's source is a person aged 18-60 years who received the Ad26.COV2.S COVID-19 vaccine or a placebo. In DNA, the CDR3 is TGTGCCACCCAGCGGGAGAGGGGGCACAATGAGCAGTTCTTC. This gives the protein CATQRERGHNEQFF.